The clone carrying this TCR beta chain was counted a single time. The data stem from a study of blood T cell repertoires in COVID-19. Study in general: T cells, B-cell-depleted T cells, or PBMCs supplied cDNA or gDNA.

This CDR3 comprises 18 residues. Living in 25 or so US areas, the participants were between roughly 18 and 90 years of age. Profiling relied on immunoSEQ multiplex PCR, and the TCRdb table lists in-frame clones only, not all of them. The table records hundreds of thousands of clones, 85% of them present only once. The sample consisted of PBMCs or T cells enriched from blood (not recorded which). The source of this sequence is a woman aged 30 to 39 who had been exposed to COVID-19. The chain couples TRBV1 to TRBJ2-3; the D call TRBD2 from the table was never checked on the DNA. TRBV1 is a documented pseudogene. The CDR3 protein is CTSSQDFGAGDHTDTQYF. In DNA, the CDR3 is TGCACCAGCAGCCAGGACTTTGGAGCGGGGGACCACACAGATACGCAGTATTTT.